The entry that follows covers one T cell receptor beta chain sequence. Its antigen is unknown. It has no much larger one-base neighbor in the sample; base qualities were not kept. This record belongs to a study of control samples from healthy donors and cancer patients (TCRdb year 2020). V lost 8 bases and J lost 5 bases, and the count of bases not matched to a germline gene is 3. From the cysteine up to the phenylalanine, the CDR3 has a length of 13 residues. Kept here is only the CDR3 DNA, which spans 39 bases and is read in frame from base 1. The CDR1 and CDR2 encoded by the germline V gene (reference sequence) are MNHNY and SVGAGI. Library prep was done by the immunoSEQ multiplex PCR assay. As stored in TCRdb, this immuneACCESS dataset retains in-frame rearrangements with V and J assigned. A fraction of the clones does not appear; measured against another copy, unresolved V genes explain less than half of the discrepancy, and the remainder lacks a known reason. This sample gives approximately 130,000 clones in total; around 89% of them show up just once. The biggest ten clones account for less than 40% of the sample.

Specimen: blood. The receptor was derived from a man aged 50 to 60 in good health. Here the chain combines TRBV6-6 and TRBJ2-3; 11 nucleotides in the junction match TRBD1. This receptor carries the CDR3 CASGQGARDTQYF. The base sequence is TGTGCCAGCGGACAGGGGGCAAGAGATACGCAGTATTTT.